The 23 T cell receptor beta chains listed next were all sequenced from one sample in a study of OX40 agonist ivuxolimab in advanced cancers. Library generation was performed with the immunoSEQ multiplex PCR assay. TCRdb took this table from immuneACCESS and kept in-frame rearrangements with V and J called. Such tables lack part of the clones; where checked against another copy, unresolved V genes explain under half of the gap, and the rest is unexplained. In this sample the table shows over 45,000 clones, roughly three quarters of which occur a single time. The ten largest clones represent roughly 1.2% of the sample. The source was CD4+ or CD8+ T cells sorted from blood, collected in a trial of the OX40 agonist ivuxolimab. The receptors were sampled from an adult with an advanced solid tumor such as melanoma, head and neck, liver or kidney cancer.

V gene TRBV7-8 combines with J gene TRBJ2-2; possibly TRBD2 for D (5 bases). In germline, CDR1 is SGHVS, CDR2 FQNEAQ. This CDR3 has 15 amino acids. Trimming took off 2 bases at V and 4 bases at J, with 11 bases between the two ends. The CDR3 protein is CASSLRGSGTGELFF. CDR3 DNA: TGTGCCAGCAGCTTACGAGGGTCCGGCACCGGGGAGCTGTTTTTT.

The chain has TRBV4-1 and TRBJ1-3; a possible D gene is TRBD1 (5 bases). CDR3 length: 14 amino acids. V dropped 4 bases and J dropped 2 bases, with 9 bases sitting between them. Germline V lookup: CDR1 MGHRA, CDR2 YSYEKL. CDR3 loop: CASSPEGAGNTIYF. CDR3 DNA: TGCGCCAGCAGCCCGGAAGGGGCTGGAAACACCATATATTTT.

In nucleotides, the CDR3 is TGTGCCAGTAACCGAGACGGGGGAACAGAGACCCAGTACTTC. Its protein product is CASNRDGGTETQYF. The chain has TRBV19 and TRBJ2-5, with D possibly being TRBD2 (6 bases). There are 14 residues in the CDR3. The germline V and J ends were trimmed by 7 bases and 4 bases, with 16 bases remaining between them. Germline CDR1 LNHDA, CDR2 SQIVND (reference sequence).

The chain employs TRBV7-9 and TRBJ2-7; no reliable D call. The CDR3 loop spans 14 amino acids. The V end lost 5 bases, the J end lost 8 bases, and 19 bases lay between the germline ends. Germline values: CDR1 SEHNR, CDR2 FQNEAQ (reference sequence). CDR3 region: CASSRLSGGWKQYF. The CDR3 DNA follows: TGTGCCAGCAGCCGTCTATCGGGTGGTTGGAAGCAGTACTTC.

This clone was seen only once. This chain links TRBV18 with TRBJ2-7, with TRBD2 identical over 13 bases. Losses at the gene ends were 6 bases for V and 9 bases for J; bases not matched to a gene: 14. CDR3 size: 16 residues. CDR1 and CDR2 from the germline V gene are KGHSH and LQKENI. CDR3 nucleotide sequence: TGTGCCAGCTCGCGAGACCTTGGGACTAGCGGGATAGGGCAGTACTTC. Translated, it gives CASSRDLGTSGIGQYF.

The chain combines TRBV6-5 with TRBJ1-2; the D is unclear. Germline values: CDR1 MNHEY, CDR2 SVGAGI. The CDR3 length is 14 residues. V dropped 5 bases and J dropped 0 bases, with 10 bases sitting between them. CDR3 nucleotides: TGTGCCAGCAGTCCCTCCCGTACTAACTATGGCTACACCTTC. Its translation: CASSPSRTNYGYTF.

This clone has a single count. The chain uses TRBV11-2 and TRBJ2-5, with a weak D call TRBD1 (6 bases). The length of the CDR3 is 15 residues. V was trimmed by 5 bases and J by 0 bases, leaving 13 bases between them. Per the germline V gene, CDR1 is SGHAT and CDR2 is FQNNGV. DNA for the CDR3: TGTGCCAGCAGCGCCCGGACAGACTACCAAGAGACCCAGTACTTC. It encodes CASSARTDYQETQYF.

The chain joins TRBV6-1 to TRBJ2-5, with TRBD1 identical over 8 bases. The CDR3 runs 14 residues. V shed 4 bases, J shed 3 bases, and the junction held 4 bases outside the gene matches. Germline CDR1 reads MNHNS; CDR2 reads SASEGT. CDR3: CASSGLDREETQYF. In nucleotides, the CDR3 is TGTGCCAGCAGTGGGCTGGACAGGGAAGAGACCCAGTACTTC.

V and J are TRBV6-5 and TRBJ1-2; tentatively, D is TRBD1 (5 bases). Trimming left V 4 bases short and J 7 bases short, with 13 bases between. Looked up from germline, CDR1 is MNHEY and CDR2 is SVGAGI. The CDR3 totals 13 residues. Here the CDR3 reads CASSFDRGGGYTF. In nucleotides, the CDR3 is TGTGCCAGCAGTTTTGACAGAGGCGGTGGCTACACCTTC.

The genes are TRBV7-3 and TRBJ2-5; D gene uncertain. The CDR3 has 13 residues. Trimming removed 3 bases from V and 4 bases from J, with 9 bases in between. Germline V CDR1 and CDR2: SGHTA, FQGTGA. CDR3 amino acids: CASSFSWGETQYF. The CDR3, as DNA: TGTGCCAGCAGCTTTTCCTGGGGAGAGACCCAGTACTTC. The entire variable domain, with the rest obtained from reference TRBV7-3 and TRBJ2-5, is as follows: GAGVSQTPSNKVTEKGKYVELRCDPISGHTALYWYRQSLGQGPEFLIYFQGTGAADDSGLPNDRFFAVRPEGSVSTLKIQRTERGDSAVYLCASSFSWGETQYFGPGTRLLVL.

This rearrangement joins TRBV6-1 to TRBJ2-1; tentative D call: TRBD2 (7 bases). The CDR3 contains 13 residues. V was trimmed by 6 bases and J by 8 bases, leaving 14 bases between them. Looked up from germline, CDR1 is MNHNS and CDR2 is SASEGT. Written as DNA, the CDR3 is TGTGCCAGCAGAGGGGGGGGCCGGGATGAGCAGTTCTTC. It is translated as CASRGGGRDEQFF.

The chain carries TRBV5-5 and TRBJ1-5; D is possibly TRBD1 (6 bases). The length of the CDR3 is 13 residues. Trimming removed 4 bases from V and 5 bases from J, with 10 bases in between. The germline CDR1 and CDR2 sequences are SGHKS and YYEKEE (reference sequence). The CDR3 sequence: CASSINRDQPQHF. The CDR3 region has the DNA TGTGCCAGCAGCATCAACAGGGATCAGCCCCAGCATTTT. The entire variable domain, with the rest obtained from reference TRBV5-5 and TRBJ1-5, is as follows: DAGVTQSPTHLIKTRGQQVTLRCSPISGHKSVSWYQQVLGQGPQFIFQYYEKEERGRGNFPDRFSARQFPNYSSELNVNALLLGDSALYLCASSINRDQPQHFGDGTRLSIL.

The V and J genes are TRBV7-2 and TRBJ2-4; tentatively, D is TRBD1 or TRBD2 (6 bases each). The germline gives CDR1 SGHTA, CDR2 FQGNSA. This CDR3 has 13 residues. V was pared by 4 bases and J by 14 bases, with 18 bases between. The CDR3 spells CASSSQTRGEKYF. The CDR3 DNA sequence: TGTGCCAGCAGCTCTCAGACGAGGGGGGAAAAGTACTTC.

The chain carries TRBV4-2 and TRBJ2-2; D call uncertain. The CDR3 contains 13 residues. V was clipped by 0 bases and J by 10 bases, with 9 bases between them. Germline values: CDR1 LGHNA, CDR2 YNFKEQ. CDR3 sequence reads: CASSQDRSEELFF. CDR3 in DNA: TGTGCCAGCAGCCAAGATCGTTCTGAGGAGCTGTTTTTT.

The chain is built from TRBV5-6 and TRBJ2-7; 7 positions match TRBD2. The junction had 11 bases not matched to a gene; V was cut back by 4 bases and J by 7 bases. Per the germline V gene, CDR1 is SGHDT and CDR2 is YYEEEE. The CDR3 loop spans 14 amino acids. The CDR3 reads CASSGWEGLWEQYF. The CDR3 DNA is TGTGCCAGCAGCGGGTGGGAGGGCCTCTGGGAGCAGTACTTC.

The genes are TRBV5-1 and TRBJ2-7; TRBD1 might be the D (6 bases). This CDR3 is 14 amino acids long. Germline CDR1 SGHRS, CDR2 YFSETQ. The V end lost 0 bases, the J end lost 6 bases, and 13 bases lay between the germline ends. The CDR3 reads CASSLEGVGSEQYF. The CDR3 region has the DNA TGCGCCAGCAGCTTGGAGGGGGTTGGGTCCGAGCAGTACTTC.

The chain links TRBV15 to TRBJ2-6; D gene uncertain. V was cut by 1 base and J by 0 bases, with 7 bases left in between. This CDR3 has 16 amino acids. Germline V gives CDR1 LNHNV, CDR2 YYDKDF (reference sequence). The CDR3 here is CATSRAPVSGANVLTF. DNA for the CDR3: TGTGCCACCAGCAGAGCCCCGGTCTCTGGGGCCAACGTCCTGACTTTC.

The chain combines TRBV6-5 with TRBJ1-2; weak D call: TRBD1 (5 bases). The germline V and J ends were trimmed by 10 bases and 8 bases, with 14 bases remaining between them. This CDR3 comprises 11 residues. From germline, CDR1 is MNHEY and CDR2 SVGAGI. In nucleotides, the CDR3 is TGTGCCACAACGAGGGGTCGGGGCTACACCTTC. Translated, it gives CATTRGRGYTF.

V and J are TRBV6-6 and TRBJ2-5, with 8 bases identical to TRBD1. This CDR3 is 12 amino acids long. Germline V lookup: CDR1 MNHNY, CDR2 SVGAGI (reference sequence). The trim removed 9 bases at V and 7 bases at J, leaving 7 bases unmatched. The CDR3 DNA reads TGTGCCAGTGACAGGGGATTGGGGACCCAGTACTTC. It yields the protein CASDRGLGTQYF.

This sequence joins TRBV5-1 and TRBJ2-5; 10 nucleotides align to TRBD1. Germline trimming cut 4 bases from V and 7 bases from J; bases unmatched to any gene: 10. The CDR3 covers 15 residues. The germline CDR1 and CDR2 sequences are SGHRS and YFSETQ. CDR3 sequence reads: CASSPGTGELGTQYF. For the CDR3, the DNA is TGCGCCAGCAGCCCCGGGACAGGGGAATTGGGGACCCAGTACTTC.

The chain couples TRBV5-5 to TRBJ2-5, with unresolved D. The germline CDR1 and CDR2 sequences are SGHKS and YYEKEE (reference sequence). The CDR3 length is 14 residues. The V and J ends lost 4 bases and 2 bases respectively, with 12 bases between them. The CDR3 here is CASSLADLQETQYF. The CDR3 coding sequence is TGTGCCAGCAGCCTCGCCGACTTACAAGAGACCCAGTACTTC.

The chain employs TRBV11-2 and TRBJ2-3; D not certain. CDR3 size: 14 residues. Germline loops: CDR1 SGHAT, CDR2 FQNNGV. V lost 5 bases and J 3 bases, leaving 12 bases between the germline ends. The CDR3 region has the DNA TGTGCCAGCAGCCCTGGGATCGCGACAGATACGCAGTATTTT. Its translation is CASSPGIATDTQYF.

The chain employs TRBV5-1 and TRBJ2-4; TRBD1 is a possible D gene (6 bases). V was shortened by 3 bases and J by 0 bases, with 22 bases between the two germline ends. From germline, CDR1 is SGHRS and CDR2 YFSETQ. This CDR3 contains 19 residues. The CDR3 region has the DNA TGCGCCAGCAGCTATTCTGGGGGCAGGCTGCTCCTAGCCAAAAACATTCAGTACTTC. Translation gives CASSYSGGRLLLAKNIQYF.